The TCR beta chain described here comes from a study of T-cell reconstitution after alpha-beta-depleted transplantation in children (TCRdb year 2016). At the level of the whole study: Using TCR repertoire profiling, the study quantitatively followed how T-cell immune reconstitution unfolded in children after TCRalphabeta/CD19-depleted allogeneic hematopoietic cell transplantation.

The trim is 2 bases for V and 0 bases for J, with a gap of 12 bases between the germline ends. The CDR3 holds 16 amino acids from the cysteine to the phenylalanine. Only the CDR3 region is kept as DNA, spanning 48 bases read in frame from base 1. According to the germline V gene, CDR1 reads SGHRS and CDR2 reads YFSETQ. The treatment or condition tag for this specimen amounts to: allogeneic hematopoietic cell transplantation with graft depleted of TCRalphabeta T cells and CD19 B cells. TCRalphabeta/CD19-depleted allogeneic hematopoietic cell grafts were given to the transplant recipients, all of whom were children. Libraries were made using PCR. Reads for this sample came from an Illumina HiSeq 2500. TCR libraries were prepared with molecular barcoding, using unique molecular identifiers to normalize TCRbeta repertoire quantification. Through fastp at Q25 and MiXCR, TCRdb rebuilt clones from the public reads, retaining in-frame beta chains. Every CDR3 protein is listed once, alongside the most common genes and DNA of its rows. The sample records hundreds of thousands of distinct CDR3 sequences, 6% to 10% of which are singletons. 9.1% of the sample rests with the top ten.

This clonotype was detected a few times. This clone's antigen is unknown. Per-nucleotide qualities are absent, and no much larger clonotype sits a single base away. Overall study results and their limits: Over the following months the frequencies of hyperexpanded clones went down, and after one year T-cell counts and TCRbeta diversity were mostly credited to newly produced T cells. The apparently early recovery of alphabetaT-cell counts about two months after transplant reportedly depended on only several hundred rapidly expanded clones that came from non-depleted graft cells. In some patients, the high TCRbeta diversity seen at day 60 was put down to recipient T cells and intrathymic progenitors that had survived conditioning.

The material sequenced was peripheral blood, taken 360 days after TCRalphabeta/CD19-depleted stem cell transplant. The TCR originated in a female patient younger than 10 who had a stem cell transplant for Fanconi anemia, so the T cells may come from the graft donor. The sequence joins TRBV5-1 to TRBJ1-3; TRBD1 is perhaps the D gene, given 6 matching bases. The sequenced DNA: TGCGCCAGCAGCTTCGCAGGGGATATCTCTGGAAACACCATATATTTT. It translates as CASSFAGDISGNTIYF.